This T cell receptor beta chain was retrieved from a study of blood T cell repertoires in COVID-19. Study at large: The United States, Italy and Spain supplied acute and convalescent COVID-19 samples.

Losses at the gene ends were 7 bases for V and 4 bases for J; bases not matched to a gene: 10. Per the germline V gene, CDR1 is SGHVS and CDR2 is FQNEAQ. CDR3 length: 15 amino acids. The data were produced by immunoSEQ multiplex PCR, yet TCRdb's version contains in-frame clones alone and is incomplete. The sample has over 200,000 clones; roughly 86% are singletons. The cohort comprised adults aged about 18 to 100 years residing in about 25 US areas. The clonotype was recovered from a man aged 18 to 29 with acute COVID-19. V is TRBV7-8 and J is TRBJ2-1, with TRBD2 matching over 7 bases. The sequencing sample was made of PBMCs or T cells enriched from blood (not recorded which). The DNA for the CDR3 is TGTGCCAGCACCCCGGGGAGGGTAGGGTACAATGAGCAGTTCTTC. As protein: CASTPGRVGYNEQFF.